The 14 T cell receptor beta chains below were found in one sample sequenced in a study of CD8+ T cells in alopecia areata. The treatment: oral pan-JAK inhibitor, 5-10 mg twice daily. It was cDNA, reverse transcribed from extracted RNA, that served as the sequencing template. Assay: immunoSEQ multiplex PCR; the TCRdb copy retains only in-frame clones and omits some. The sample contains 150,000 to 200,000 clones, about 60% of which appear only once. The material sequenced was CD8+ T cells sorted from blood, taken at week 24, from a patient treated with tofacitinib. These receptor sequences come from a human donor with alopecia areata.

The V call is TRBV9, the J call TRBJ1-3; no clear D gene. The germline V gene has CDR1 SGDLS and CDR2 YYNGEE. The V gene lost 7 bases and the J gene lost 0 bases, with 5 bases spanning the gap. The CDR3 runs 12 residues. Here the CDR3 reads CASRSSGNTIYF. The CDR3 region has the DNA TGTGCCAGCCGGAGCTCTGGAAACACCATATATTTT. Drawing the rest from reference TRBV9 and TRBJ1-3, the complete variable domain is DSGVTQTPKHLITATGQRVTLRCSPRSGDLSVYWYQQSLDQGLQFLIQYYNGEERAKGNILERFSAQQFPDLHSELNLSSLELGDSALYFCASRSSGNTIYFGEGSWLTVV.

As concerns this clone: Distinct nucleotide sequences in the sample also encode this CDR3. The CDR3 reads CASSQGAGELFF. As DNA, the CDR3 is TGTGCCAGCAGTCAAGGGGCCGGGGAGCTGTTTTTT. The chain couples TRBV5-6 to TRBJ2-2; D is possibly TRBD1 (5 bases). The CDR3 spans 12 residues. Germline V gives CDR1 SGHDT, CDR2 YYEEEE. With 5 bases removed from V and 6 bases from J, the gap between germline ends came to 8 bases.

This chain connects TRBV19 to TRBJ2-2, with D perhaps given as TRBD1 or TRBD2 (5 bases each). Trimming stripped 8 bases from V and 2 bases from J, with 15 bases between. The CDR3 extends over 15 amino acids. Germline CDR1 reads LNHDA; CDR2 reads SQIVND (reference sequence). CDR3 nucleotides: TGTGCCAGTCGTCTGGGACGAAGTAACACCGGGGAGCTGTTTTTT. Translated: CASRLGRSNTGELFF.

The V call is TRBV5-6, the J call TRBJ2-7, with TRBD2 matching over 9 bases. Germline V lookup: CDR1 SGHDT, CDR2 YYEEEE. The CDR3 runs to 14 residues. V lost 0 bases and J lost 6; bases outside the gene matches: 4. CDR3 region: CASSLGGLAFEQYF. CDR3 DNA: TGTGCCAGCAGCTTGGGCGGACTAGCGTTCGAGCAGTACTTC. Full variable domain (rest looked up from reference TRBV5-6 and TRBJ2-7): DAGVTQSPTHLIKTRGQQVTLRCSPKSGHDTVSWYQQALGQGPQFIFQYYEEEERQRGNFPDRFSGHQFPNYSSELNVNALLLGDSALYLCASSLGGLAFEQYFGPGTRLTVT.

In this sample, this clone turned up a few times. The CDR3 here is CASRWGRGQETQYF. CDR3 nucleotides: TGTGCCAGCAGGTGGGGCAGGGGACAGGAGACCCAGTACTTC. The chain couples TRBV2 to TRBJ2-5, with 7 nucleotides matching TRBD1. The ends lost 6 bases at V and 5 bases at J; junction bases unmatched: 9. CDR3 size: 14 residues. Germline CDR1 reads SNHLY; CDR2 reads FYNNEI.

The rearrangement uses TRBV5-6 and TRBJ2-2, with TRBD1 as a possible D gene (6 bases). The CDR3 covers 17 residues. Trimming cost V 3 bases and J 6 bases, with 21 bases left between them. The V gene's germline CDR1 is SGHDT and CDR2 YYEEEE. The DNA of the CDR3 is TGTGCCAGCAGCTCGCCAAAAAACAGGGATTTCGCCGGGGAGCTGTTTTTT. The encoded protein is CASSSPKNRDFAGELFF.

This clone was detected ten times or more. Here the CDR3 DNA reads TGTGCCAACACTATAGGACGAGTCAACAACTATGGCTACACCTTC. It is translated as CANTIGRVNNYGYTF. This chain uses TRBV2 with TRBJ1-2, with D uncertain. Deletions cut 10 bases from V and 2 bases from J, with 20 bases between. Germline lookup yields CDR1 SNHLY and CDR2 FYNNEI. The CDR3 length is 15 residues.

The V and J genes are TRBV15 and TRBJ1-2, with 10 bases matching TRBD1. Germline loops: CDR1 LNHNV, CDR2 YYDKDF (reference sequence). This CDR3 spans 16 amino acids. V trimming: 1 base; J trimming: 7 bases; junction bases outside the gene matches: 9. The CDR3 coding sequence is TGTGCCACCAGCAGAGGACAGGGGGCCGATTTGGGTGGCTACACCTTC. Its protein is CATSRGQGADLGGYTF.

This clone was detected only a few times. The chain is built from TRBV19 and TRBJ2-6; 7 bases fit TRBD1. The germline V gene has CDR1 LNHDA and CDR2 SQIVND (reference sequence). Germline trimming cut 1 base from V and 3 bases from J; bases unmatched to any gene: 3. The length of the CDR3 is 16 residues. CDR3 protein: CASSIATGSGANVLTF. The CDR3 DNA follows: TGTGCCAGTAGTATAGCGACAGGGAGTGGGGCCAACGTCCTGACTTTC.

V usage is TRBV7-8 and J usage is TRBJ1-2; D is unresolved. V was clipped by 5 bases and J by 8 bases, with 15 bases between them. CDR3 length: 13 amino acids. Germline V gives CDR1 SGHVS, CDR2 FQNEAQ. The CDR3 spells CASSPPGPGGYTF. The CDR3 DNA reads TGTGCCAGCAGCCCGCCAGGCCCGGGGGGCTACACCTTC.

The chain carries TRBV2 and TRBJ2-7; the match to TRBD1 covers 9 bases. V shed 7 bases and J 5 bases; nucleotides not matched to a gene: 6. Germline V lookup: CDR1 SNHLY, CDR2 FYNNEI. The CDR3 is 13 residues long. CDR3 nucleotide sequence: TGTGCCAGCATTAAAACAGGGGGCAACGAGCAGTACTTC. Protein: CASIKTGGNEQYF.

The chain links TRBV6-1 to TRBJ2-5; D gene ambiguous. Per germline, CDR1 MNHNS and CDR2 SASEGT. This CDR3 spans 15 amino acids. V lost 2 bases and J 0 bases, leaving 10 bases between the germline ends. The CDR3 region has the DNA TGTGCCAGCAGTGAATTGAGCAGTTACCAAGAGACCCAGTACTTC. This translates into CASSELSSYQETQYF.

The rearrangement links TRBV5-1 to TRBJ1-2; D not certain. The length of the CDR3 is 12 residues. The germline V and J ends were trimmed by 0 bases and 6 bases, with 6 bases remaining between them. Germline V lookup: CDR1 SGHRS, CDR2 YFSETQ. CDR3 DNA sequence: TGCGCCAGCAGCTTGGGGACCGATGGCTACACCTTC. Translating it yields CASSLGTDGYTF.

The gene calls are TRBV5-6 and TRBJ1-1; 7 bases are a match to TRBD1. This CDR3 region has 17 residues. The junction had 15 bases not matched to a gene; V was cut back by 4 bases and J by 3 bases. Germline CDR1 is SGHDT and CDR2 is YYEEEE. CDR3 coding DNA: TGTGCCAGCAGCCATAGGCCATTCGGACAGGCGTACACTGAAGCTTTCTTT. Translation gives CASSHRPFGQAYTEAFF. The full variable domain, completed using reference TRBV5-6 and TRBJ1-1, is DAGVTQSPTHLIKTRGQQVTLRCSPKSGHDTVSWYQQALGQGPQFIFQYYEEEERQRGNFPDRFSGHQFPNYSSELNVNALLLGDSALYLCASSHRPFGQAYTEAFFGQGTRLTVV.